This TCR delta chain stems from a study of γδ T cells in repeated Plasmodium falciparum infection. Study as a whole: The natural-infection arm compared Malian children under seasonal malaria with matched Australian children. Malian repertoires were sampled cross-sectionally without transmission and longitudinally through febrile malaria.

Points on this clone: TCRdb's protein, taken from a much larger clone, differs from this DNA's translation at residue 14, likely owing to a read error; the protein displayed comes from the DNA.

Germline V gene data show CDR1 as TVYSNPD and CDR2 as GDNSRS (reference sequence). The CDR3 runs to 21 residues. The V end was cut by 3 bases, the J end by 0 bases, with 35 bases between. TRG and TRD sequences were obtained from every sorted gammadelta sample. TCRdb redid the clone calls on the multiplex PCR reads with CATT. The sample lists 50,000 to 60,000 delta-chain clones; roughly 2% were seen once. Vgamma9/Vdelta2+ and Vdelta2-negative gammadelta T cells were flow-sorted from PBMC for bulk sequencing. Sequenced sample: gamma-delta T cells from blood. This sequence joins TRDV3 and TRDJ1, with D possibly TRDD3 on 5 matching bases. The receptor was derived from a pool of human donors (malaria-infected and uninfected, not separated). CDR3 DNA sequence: TGTGCCTTCCATGGGGTCCCACGAAAGGGGACCAACCAGAGATACACCGATAAACTCATCTTT. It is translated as CAFHGVPRKGTNQRYTDKLIF.